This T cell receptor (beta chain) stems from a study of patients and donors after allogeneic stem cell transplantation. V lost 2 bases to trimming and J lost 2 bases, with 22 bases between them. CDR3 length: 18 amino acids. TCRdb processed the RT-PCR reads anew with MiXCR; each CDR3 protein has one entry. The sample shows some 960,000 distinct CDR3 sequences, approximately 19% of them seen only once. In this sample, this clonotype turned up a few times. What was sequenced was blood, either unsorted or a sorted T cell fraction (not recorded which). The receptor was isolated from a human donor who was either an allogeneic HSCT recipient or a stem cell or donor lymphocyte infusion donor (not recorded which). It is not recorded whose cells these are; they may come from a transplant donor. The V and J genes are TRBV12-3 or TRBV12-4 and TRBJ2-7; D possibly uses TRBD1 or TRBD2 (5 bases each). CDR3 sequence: CASSLFQGTFNTTYEQYF. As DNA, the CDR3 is TGTGCCAGCAGTTTATTTCAAGGGACGTTTAACACGACCTACGAGCAGTACTTC.